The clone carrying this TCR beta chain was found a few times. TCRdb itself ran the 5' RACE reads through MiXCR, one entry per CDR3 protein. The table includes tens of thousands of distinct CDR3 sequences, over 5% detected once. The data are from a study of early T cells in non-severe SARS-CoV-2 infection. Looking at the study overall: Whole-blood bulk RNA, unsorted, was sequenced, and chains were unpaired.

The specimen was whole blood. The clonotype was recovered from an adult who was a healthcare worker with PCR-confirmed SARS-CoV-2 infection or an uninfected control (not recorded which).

In DNA, the CDR3 is TGTGCCAGCAGCTTAACGCGTCGGGCGGGGGGCGCGACAGATACGCAGTATTTT. Translated, it gives CASSLTRRAGGATDTQYF. The rearrangement joins TRBV7-2 to TRBJ2-3; 8 bases align to TRBD2. The germline CDR1 and CDR2 sequences are SGHTA and FQGNSA. V was pared by 2 bases and J by 3 bases, with 13 bases of the junction left unmatched. This CDR3 contains 18 residues.